The clone carrying this T cell receptor beta chain was counted only a few times. Its antigen is unidentified. Germline CDR1 reads LGHNA; CDR2 reads YSLEER. J lost 4 bases, V lost 0 bases, and 2 bases had no gene match. The CDR3 loop spans 15 amino acids. The data are from a study of T cells after yellow fever vaccination. Study results and limitations: The booster saw the reappearance of most primary-vaccination clones (nearly 98% CD4, 88% CD8).

A single record per CDR3 protein comes from TCRdb applying MiXCR to the 5' RACE reads. Altogether 300,000 or so distinct CDR3 sequences are present, approximately 13% being singletons, with the ten largest covering 0.4% to 0.65%. This chain uses TRBV4-3 with TRBJ2-1, with 8 bases that match TRBD2. This specimen was CD4+ T cells sorted from PBMCs, taken 45 days after the yellow fever booster vaccination. This receptor was identified in a man aged 30 to 39 who received the YFV17D yellow fever vaccine. CDR3 residues: CASSQEGTRYNEQFF. Here the CDR3 DNA reads TGCGCCAGCAGCCAAGAGGGGACTAGGTACAATGAGCAGTTCTTC.